This T cell receptor (beta chain) was profiled in a study of blood T cell repertoires in COVID-19. Study-level information: Samples taken during acute and convalescent COVID-19 were collected in the United States, Italy and Spain. T cells, B-cell-depleted T cells, or PBMCs supplied cDNA or gDNA.

Authors' methods: By means of reference gene primer amplification, nucleated cell counts were estimated. The method was immunoSEQ multiplex PCR; TCRdb's version includes in-frame clones alone and lacks a portion of them. Clone size and the V and J calls come from that table; the DNA yielded D and trimming. The sample has over 65,000 clones; about nine tenths are singletons. Trimming took off 4 bases at V and 0 bases at J, with 16 bases between the two ends. The germline V gene encodes CDR1 SGHVS and CDR2 FQNEAQ. This CDR3 is 17 amino acids long. The sequence derives from a man between 45 and 60 years old with active or convalescent COVID-19. The rearrangement joins TRBV7-8 to TRBJ1-5, with D tentatively TRBD1 (5 bases). Material: peripheral blood. The CDR3 loop is CASSSNQQAYSNQPQHF. CDR3 in DNA: TGTGCCAGCAGCTCAAATCAACAGGCGTATAGCAATCAGCCCCAGCATTTT.